These 23 T cell receptor beta chains were all obtained from the same sample, sequenced in a study of T-cell memory formation after mild COVID-19 (dated by TCRdb to about 2021). The receptor library was made with 5' RACE. These reads were obtained on an Illumina NovaSeq 6000. Through fastp at Q25 and MiXCR, TCRdb rebuilt clones from the public reads, retaining in-frame beta chains. Under each unique CDR3 protein, matching rows form one entry showing the most common genes and DNA. This sample holds fewer than 75,000 distinct CDR3 sequences; 10% to 15% were observed only once. Around 25% of the sample belongs to the ten largest clones. The material sequenced was PBMCs or a T cell subset sorted from them (not recorded which). The receptors originated from a man aged 18 to 29 who had mild COVID-19 (a few samples of this study predate the infection). The sample titles of this study are shuffled in the database, so cell type and time point are left out; the donor was told from shared clones.

This clonotype came up many times. The CDR3 sequence is CASSRWSFQANTGELFF. The CDR3 DNA reads TGTGCCAGCAGCCGGTGGTCATTCCAGGCGAACACCGGGGAGCTGTTTTTT. This chain uses TRBV5-5 with TRBJ2-2, with D hard to call. CDR3 length equals 17 residues. Between the trimmed V and J ends, which lost 4 bases and 0 bases, there was a span of 16 bases. The germline CDR1 and CDR2 sequences are SGHKS and YYEKEE (reference sequence).

This clonotype was counted ten times or more. V and J are TRBV20-1 and TRBJ2-3, with D perhaps TRBD2 (5 bases). V was trimmed by 2 bases and J by 1 base, leaving 19 bases between them. The germline V gene encodes CDR1 DFQATT and CDR2 SNEGSKA (reference sequence). The CDR3 extends over 17 amino acids. Written as DNA, the CDR3 is TGCAGTGCTAGAAGTCCAGGATTCAAGGGAGGCACAGATACGCAGTATTTT. Amino acids: CSARSPGFKGGTDTQYF.

The chain carries TRBV5-4 and TRBJ2-5; perhaps TRBD1 as D (5 bases). The V and J ends lost 5 bases and 1 base respectively, with 9 bases between them. The CDR3 has 13 amino acids. Germline CDR1 and CDR2: SGHNT and YYREEE (reference sequence). In nucleotides, the CDR3 is TGTGCCAGCAGTCGACAGTTCCAAGAGACCCAGTACTTC. Translated, it gives CASSRQFQETQYF.

This chain joins TRBV6-2 or TRBV6-3 and TRBJ1-5, with no clear D. This CDR3 comprises 13 residues. Per germline, CDR1 MNHEY and CDR2 SVGEGT. V lost 6 bases to trimming and J lost 7 bases, with 13 bases between them. In DNA form, the CDR3 reads TGTGCCAGCAGCCCCCGTGGAATGCAGCCCCAGCATTTT. Protein product: CASSPRGMQPQHF.

This clonotype came up a few times. The CDR3 DNA sequence: TGTACCCTGGGCTGGCCTAGCACAGATACGCAGTATTTT. Translated, it gives CTLGWPSTDTQYF. The J gene is TRBJ2-3, the V gene TRBV30; D call uncertain. This CDR3 region has 13 residues. Germline assignment: CDR1 GTSNPN and CDR2 SVGIG (reference sequence).

This clonotype was seen only a few times. V is TRBV11-2 and J is TRBJ1-1; D possibly corresponds to TRBD1 (6 bases). Germline CDR1 is SGHAT and CDR2 is FQNNGV. The CDR3 consists of 13 residues. Trimming left V 1 base short and J 5 bases short, with 8 bases between. CDR3 residues: CASSLVGGTEAFF. In DNA form, the CDR3 reads TGTGCCAGCAGCTTAGTAGGGGGAACTGAAGCTTTCTTT.

V is TRBV7-3 and J is TRBJ2-5, with TRBD1 as a possible D gene (6 bases). CDR1 and CDR2 (germline): SGHTA, FQGTGA. Deletions cut 5 bases from V and 2 bases from J, with 9 bases between. The CDR3 sequence is 13 residues long. CDR3 region: CASSPRGQETQYF. CDR3 coding DNA: TGTGCCAGCAGCCCCAGGGGTCAAGAGACCCAGTACTTC.

In its sample, this clonotype was seen many times. The chain has TRBV20-1 and TRBJ2-3; D possibly corresponds to TRBD1 (5 bases). The germline gives CDR1 DFQATT, CDR2 SNEGSKA (reference sequence). The CDR3 has 15 residues. Deletions cut 2 bases from V and 6 bases from J, with 18 bases between. CDR3 DNA sequence: TGCAGTGCTAGAATAACCGGACACGTAAGCGATACGCAGTATTTT. This codes for CSARITGHVSDTQYF.

The chain employs TRBV19 and TRBJ2-2; TRBD1 agrees at 7 bases. This CDR3 has 20 residues. V shed 4 bases and J 0 bases; nucleotides not matched to a gene: 17. Looked up from germline, CDR1 is LNHDA and CDR2 is SQIVND (reference sequence). The DNA of the CDR3 is TGTGCCAGTAGTAAGGACAGGAGGTTAGACCCTACTGCGAACACCGGGGAGCTGTTTTTT. Its protein is CASSKDRRLDPTANTGELFF.

This chain connects TRBV11-2 to TRBJ2-4, with 8 bases fitting TRBD1. Germline CDR1 reads SGHAT; CDR2 reads FQNNGV. The ends lost 5 bases at V and 10 bases at J; junction bases unmatched: 4. The CDR3 is made up of 12 amino acids. The CDR3: CASSPGGAIQYF. As DNA, the CDR3 is TGTGCCAGCAGCCCAGGGGGCGCGATTCAGTACTTC.

The V call is TRBV7-2, the J call TRBJ2-5; maybe TRBD2 (6 bases). This CDR3 region has 13 residues. The germline V and J ends were trimmed by 4 bases and 2 bases, with 8 bases remaining between them. The germline V gene has CDR1 SGHTA and CDR2 FQGNSA. The CDR3 nucleotides are TGTGCCAGCAGCTGGCTAGCGCAAGAGACCCAGTACTTC. Translation gives CASSWLAQETQYF.

The J gene is TRBJ2-2, the V gene TRBV3-1; the D gene is possibly TRBD2 (6 bases). Germline CDR1 and CDR2: LGHDT and YNNKEL (reference sequence). The CDR3 length is 14 residues. V dropped 7 bases and J dropped 5 bases, with 14 bases sitting between them. The CDR3 spells CASTPGLNTGELFF. The CDR3 DNA sequence: TGTGCCAGCACGCCGGGACTGAATACCGGGGAGCTGTTTTTT.

This clonotype was observed a few times. The gene calls are TRBV29-1 and TRBJ1-2; perhaps TRBD1 as D (6 bases). CDR1 and CDR2 from the germline V gene are SQVTM and ANQGSEA. The CDR3 runs to 16 residues. V was shortened by 3 bases and J by 8 bases, with 25 bases between the two germline ends. Here the CDR3 DNA reads TGCAGCGTTGATTCCGACCTGGACAGTGGGGGAGCCGGCTACACCTTC. This codes for CSVDSDLDSGGAGYTF.

This rearrangement joins TRBV5-1 to TRBJ2-2, with 7 bases that match TRBD2. This CDR3 is built from 13 residues. With 10 bases clipped from V and 1 base from J, the junction kept 4 bases outside the gene matches. The germline gives CDR1 SGHRS, CDR2 YFSETQ. Here the CDR3 DNA reads TGCGCCGCGGGGGACGAGAACACCGGGGAGCTGTTTTTT. This codes for CAAGDENTGELFF.

This clonotype was counted only a few times. The chain links TRBV18 to TRBJ2-7; D may be TRBD1 or TRBD2 (5 bases each). Looked up from germline, CDR1 is KGHSH and CDR2 is LQKENI. Deletions cut 0 bases from V and 5 bases from J, with 14 bases between. The CDR3 is 15 amino acids. CDR3 sequence reads: CASSPPSHGDDEQYF. The CDR3 DNA follows: TGTGCCAGCTCACCACCGAGCCACGGGGACGACGAGCAGTACTTC.

This clonotype was detected many times. V and J are TRBV20-1 and TRBJ2-3; a weak D match, TRBD2 (5 bases). V lost 6 bases and J lost 4, with 14 bases in between. Germline lookup yields CDR1 DFQATT and CDR2 SNEGSKA (reference sequence). The CDR3 extends over 13 amino acids. CDR3 sequence (DNA): TGCAGTGCCCTGGTAGGGCGGGCAGATACGCAGTATTTT. This translates into CSALVGRADTQYF.

The rearrangement joins TRBV5-1 to TRBJ1-6; the D is unclear. CDR1 and CDR2 from the germline V gene are SGHRS and YFSETQ. The CDR3 is 13 residues long. Trimming cost V 2 bases and J 10 bases, with 10 bases left between them. The CDR3 nucleotides are TGCGCCAGCAGCTTTGAGGGCGGCTCACCCCTCCACTTT. Translating gives CASSFEGGSPLHF.

V usage is TRBV9 and J usage is TRBJ2-5; a possible D gene is TRBD2 (6 bases). CDR1 is SGDLS, CDR2 YYNGEE, per germline. The CDR3 is 14 amino acids. Trimming took 2 bases from V and 7 from J, leaving 15 bases between them. CDR3 protein: CASSVSGPPGTQYF. The CDR3 DNA follows: TGTGCCAGCAGCGTTAGCGGTCCGCCTGGGACCCAGTACTTC.

This clonotype was recorded once. A much larger clone lies one base from this, so it may be a read error. The V and J genes are TRBV6-6 and TRBJ2-5, with 7 bases identical to TRBD1. The trim removed 7 bases at V and 5 bases at J, leaving 10 bases unmatched. Per the germline V gene, CDR1 is MNHNY and CDR2 is SVGAGI (reference sequence). CDR3 length: 14 amino acids. The CDR3 DNA reads TGTGCCAGCAAGGGGACAGTGGGCTTGGAGACCCAGTACTTC. This sequence encodes CASKGTVGLETQYF.

In this sample, this clonotype turned up many times. This chain's CDR3 is CASSLTSADTQYF. The CDR3 bases are TGTGCCAGCAGTCTCACTAGCGCAGATACGCAGTATTTT. This chain connects TRBV27 to TRBJ2-3; TRBD2 aligns across 7 bases. V shed 5 bases and J 4 bases; nucleotides not matched to a gene: 3. Germline CDR1 MNHEY, CDR2 SMNVEV (reference sequence). The CDR3 totals 13 residues.

The chain recombines TRBV20-1 with TRBJ1-2; D possibly corresponds to TRBD1 (6 bases). V dropped 3 bases and J dropped 3 bases, with 20 bases sitting between them. The V gene's germline CDR1 is DFQATT and CDR2 SNEGSKA (reference sequence). The CDR3 covers 16 residues. CDR3 residues: CSARGAAVDRDYGYTF. CDR3 in DNA: TGCAGTGCTAGGGGGGCCGCCGTGGATAGGGACTATGGCTACACCTTC.

The rearrangement joins TRBV7-3 to TRBJ1-5; possible D gene TRBD1, 5 bases. The germline CDR1 and CDR2 sequences are SGHTA and FQGTGA. Deletions cut 5 bases from V and 6 bases from J, with 23 bases between. CDR3 length: 17 amino acids. As DNA, the CDR3 is TGTGCCAGCAGCCCCACCCGAGATGGGGGATTGCGTCAGCCCCAGCATTTT. This translates into CASSPTRDGGLRQPQHF.

On this clonotype itself: Possible read error: a much larger clone is one base away. This chain links TRBV4-1 with TRBJ2-3; tentative D call: TRBD2 (5 bases). Germline V CDR1 and CDR2: MGHRA, YSYEKL. There are 15 residues in the CDR3. The chain's CDR3 is CASGQDRLLTDTQYF. The CDR3 nucleotides read TGCGCCAGCGGCCAAGATCGACTACTCACAGATACGCAGTATTTT.